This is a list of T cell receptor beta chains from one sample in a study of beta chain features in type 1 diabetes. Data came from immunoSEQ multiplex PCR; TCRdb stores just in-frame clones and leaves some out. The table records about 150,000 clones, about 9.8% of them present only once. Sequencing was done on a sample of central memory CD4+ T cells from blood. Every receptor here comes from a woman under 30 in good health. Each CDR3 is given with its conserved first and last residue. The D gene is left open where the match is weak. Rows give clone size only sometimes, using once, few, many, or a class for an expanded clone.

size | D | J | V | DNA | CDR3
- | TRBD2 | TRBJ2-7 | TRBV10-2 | TGCGCCAGCAGTGAGTCCTGGACTAGCCTCCACGAGCAGTACTTC | CASSESWTSLHEQYF
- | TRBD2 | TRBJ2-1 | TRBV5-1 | TGCGCCAGCAGCTTTCGACTAGCGGGGGGGGTAGACAATGAGCAGTTCTTC | CASSFRLAGGVDNEQFF
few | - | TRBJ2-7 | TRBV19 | TGTGCCAGTAGTCCGGGGGGCCACGAGCAGTACTTC | CASSPGGHEQYF
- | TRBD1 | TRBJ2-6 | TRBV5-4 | TGTGCCAGCAGCTCCGGGACAGCGAGGGCCAACGTCCTGACTTTC | CASSSGTARANVLTF
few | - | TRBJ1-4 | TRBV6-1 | TGTGCCAGCAGTGAAAATCGGAGTCCTGAAAAACTGTTTTTT | CASSENRSPEKLFF
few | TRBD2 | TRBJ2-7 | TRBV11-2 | TGTGCCAGCAGCTTCTCGACTAGCGGGAACTACGAGCAGTACTTC | CASSFSTSGNYEQYF
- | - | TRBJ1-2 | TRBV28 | TGTGCCAGCAGTTTAGGGCGAGGCTACACCTTC | CASSLGRGYTF
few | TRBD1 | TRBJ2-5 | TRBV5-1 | TGCGCCAGCAGCCCCGGACAGGGGGCTATAGGGTGGCAAGAGACCCAGTACTTC | CASSPGQGAIGWQETQYF
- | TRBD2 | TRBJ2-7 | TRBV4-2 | TGTGCCAGCAGCCAGAGCGGGGGGGCCTACGAGCAGTACTTC | CASSQSGGAYEQYF
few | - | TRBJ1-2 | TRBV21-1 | TGTGCCAGCATCCATAACAGGGGCCAGGATGGCTACACCTTC | CASIHNRGQDGYTF
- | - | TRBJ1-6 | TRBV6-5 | TGTGCCAGCAGTTCTACAGGGAACCGTGATTCACCCCTCCACTTT | CASSSTGNRDSPLHF
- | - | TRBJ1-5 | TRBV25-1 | TGTGCCAGCAGTTCCGGAGATCAGCCCCAGCATTTT | CASSSGDQPQHF
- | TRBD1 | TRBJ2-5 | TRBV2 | TGTGCCAGCCTCCTGAGACAGGGGCGGTCAGAGACCCAGTACTTC | CASLLRQGRSETQYF
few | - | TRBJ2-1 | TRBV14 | TGTGCCAGCAGCCAAGAAGTCGGAGCCTACAATGAGCAGTTCTTC | CASSQEVGAYNEQFF
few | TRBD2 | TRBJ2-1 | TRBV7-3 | TGTGCCAGCAGACCGGGACTAGCCGTCTGTGGTAGCTCCTACAATGAGCAGTTCTTC | CASRPGLAVCGSSYNEQFF
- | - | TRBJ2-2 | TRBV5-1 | TGCGCCAGCAGCGGCGGGCGGGGCTTCACCGGGGAGCTGTTTTTT | CASSGGRGFTGELFF
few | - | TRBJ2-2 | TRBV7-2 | TGCGCCAGCAGCCAAGTTAGGGGATCGGACACCGGGGAGCTGTTTTTT | CASSQVRGSDTGELFF
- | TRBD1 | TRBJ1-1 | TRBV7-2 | TGTGCCAGCAGCTTAGTAGGGGGACAGGGACGGACGGCTTTCTTT | CASSLVGGQGRTAFF
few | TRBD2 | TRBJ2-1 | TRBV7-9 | TGTGCCAGCAGCTTAACAACGGGGGGGTACAATGAGCAGTTCTTC | CASSLTTGGYNEQFF
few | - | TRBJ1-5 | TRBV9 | TGTGCCAGCAGTGAATCTGCTAGGAGCAATCAGCCCCAGCATTTT | CASSESARSNQPQHF
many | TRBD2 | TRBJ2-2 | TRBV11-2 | TGTGCCAGCAGCTCGACTAGCGGGGTTAACGGCGGGGAGCTGTTTTTT | CASSSTSGVNGGELFF
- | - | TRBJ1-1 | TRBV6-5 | TGTGCCAGCAGTTACCGGGGTGGGATCTACACTGAAGCTTTCTTT | CASSYRGGIYTEAFF
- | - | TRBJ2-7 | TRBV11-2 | TGTGCCAGCAGCTTAGATCCGGACATCTCCTACGAGCAGTACTTC | CASSLDPDISYEQYF